This T cell receptor (beta chain) was captured by sequencing in a study of blood T cells in healthy people across ages. General study results and limits: Estimates of total diversity, which came from one million sequenced T cells, were considered to be underestimates. Older age coincided with a roughly linear decline in TCR beta diversity per million T cells.

The second PCR ran roughly 7 to 12 cycles with a sample-barcoded 5' primer and J-beta primers. Every single cDNA molecule received a tag from a template-switch adaptor with 12 random nucleotides. TCRdb itself ran the 5' RACE reads through MiXCR, one entry per CDR3 protein. The sample holds 450,000 to 700,000 distinct CDR3 sequences, approximately 30% seen once. This CDR3 is built from 14 residues. V was pared by 5 bases and J by 10 bases, with 20 bases between. Germline values: CDR1 DFQATT, CDR2 SNEGSKA (reference sequence). Samples each had at least 6 micrograms of total RNA extracted. The table lists this clonotype with a few counts. The antigen remains unidentified.

The V call is TRBV20-1, the J call TRBJ1-4; the D gene is possibly TRBD1 (5 bases). Sample: blood. This TCR came from a woman between 65 and 79 years old in good health. The CDR3 protein is CSAPISQGGGKLFF. The CDR3 region has the DNA TGCAGTGCTCCTATAAGTCAGGGCGGGGGAAAACTGTTTTTT.